Listed here are 17 T cell receptor beta chains from one sample, sequenced in a study of CXCR3-negative and CXCR3-positive naive CD8 T cells. The TRB libraries of cDNA were built by UMI-labeled 5' RACE. Reprocessing the 5' RACE reads, TCRdb reports a single entry for every CDR3 protein and omits DNA. With 55,000 to 70,000 distinct CDR3 sequences in the sample, the ten largest clones hold 0.53%. Their cognate antigens are unknown. Study observations and caveats: Greater hydrophobicity was found in TRB CDR3s of CXCR3-positive naive cells than of CXCR3-negative naive cells.

The specimen sequenced was naive CXCR3+ CD8+ T cells from blood. This sample's subset: CD45RO-CCR7+CD27+CD95- naive CD8+ T cells expressing CXCR3 (TNR3+). These receptors all stem from a human donor in good health. Some clones in this sample may be carry-over from other donors' samples.

The chain is built from TRBV29-1 and TRBJ1-1. Germline loops: CDR1 SQVTM, CDR2 ANQGSEA. The CDR3 sequence is 11 residues long. The CDR3 region is CSVLGFTEAFF.

The J gene is TRBJ2-1, the V gene TRBV15; TCRdb calls TRBD2, which cannot be checked without DNA. Germline-derived CDR1 and CDR2 are LNHNV and YYDKDF (reference sequence). The CDR3 spans 14 residues. The CDR3 here is CATSERGGLNEQFF.

This chain uses TRBV6-4 with TRBJ2-2. The CDR3 consists of 14 residues. Germline V gives CDR1 MRHNA, CDR2 SNTAGT. The CDR3 is CASSDRANTGELFF.

The chain links TRBV18 to TRBJ1-5. The CDR3 runs 14 residues. Germline V gives CDR1 KGHSH, CDR2 LQKENI. The chain's CDR3 is CASSPPGANQPQHF.

The rearrangement uses TRBV29-1 and TRBJ2-7; TCRdb calls TRBD1, which cannot be checked without DNA. CDR1 and CDR2 from the germline V gene are SQVTM and ANQGSEA. The CDR3 loop spans 12 amino acids. CDR3 amino acids: CSVDWTGDEQYF.

The chain recombines TRBV5-4 with TRBJ2-7; no DNA is available, so the TRBD2 call from TCRdb remains unchecked. Germline CDR1 SGHNT, CDR2 YYREEE (reference sequence). This CDR3 region has 17 residues. CDR3: CASSLEGTAGGFYEQYF.

The chain employs TRBV18 and TRBJ1-6; the TCRdb D gene call, TRBD1, has no DNA to confirm it. The CDR3 loop spans 15 amino acids. Germline-derived CDR1 and CDR2 are KGHSH and LQKENI. CDR3 region: CASSPGQMYNSPLHF.

This chain connects TRBV7-6 to TRBJ1-1. The V gene's germline CDR1 is SGHVS and CDR2 FNYEAQ. The CDR3 is made up of 13 amino acids. CDR3 sequence reads: CASSLSGTSEAFF.

The chain recombines TRBV27 with TRBJ2-1; TCRdb's D call of TRBD2 is untestable without DNA. The germline V gene has CDR1 MNHEY and CDR2 SMNVEV (reference sequence). The CDR3 sequence is 16 residues long. The chain's CDR3 is CASSLGLAAPYNEQFF.

The V call is TRBV4-3, the J call TRBJ1-5. From germline, CDR1 is LGHNA and CDR2 YSLEER. CDR3 size: 15 residues. CDR3 protein: CASSPTWGSNQPQHF.

The chain uses TRBV7-9 and TRBJ2-1; the TCRdb call, TRBD1, lacks DNA for checking. This CDR3 is built from 15 residues. Germline V gives CDR1 SEHNR, CDR2 FQNEAQ (reference sequence). The CDR3: CASSFPGASYNEQFF.

The chain employs TRBV7-9 and TRBJ1-2; TCRdb names TRBD1, which stays unverified in the absence of DNA. The germline CDR1 and CDR2 sequences are SEHNR and FQNEAQ (reference sequence). The CDR3 loop spans 18 amino acids. The CDR3 region is CASSDNRGRSEYNYGYTF. Together with reference TRBV7-9 and TRBJ1-2, the CDR3 gives the full variable domain: DTGVSQNPRHKITKRGQNVTFRCDPISEHNRLYWYRQTLGQGPEFLTYFQNEAQLEKSRLLSDRFSAERPKGSFSTLEIQRTEQGDSAMYLCASSDNRGRSEYNYGYTFGSGTRLTVV.

This chain connects TRBV6-4 to TRBJ2-7; TCRdb gives TRBD1 as the D gene, but with no DNA this cannot be confirmed. There are 12 residues in the CDR3. CDR1 and CDR2 from the germline V gene are MRHNA and SNTAGT. CDR3 amino acids: CASRGDRYEQYF.

The chain recombines TRBV29-1 with TRBJ2-2; TCRdb gives TRBD1 as the D gene, but with no DNA this cannot be confirmed. Germline assignment: CDR1 SQVTM and CDR2 ANQGSEA. The CDR3 sequence is 13 residues long. Here the CDR3 reads CSVGRVGTGELFF.

The chain joins TRBV12-3 or TRBV12-4 to TRBJ1-2; as DNA is missing, the TRBD1 call by TCRdb cannot be tested. The CDR3 runs 13 residues. The CDR3 spells CASSFGGLEGYTF.

The V call is TRBV5-4, the J call TRBJ2-2. CDR1 is SGHNT and CDR2 is YYREEE in the germline V gene (reference sequence). This CDR3 is 15 amino acids long. The CDR3 loop reads CASSKNGGFTGELFF. Supplemented by reference TRBV5-4 and TRBJ2-2, the full variable domain reads ETGVTQSPTHLIKTRGQQVTLRCSSQSGHNTVSWYQQALGQGPQFIFQYYREEENGRGNFPPRFSGLQFPNYSSELNVNALELDDSALYLCASSKNGGFTGELFFGEGSRLTVL.

The V gene is TRBV28, the J gene TRBJ1-6; TCRdb returns TRBD1, unconfirmable since there is no DNA. This CDR3 is built from 13 residues. Germline assignment: CDR1 MDHEN and CDR2 SYDVKM. This CDR3 is CASSTGQGTPLHF.